These 16 T cell receptor beta chains were sequenced from one sample in a study of technical replicates of blood from a handful of donors. TCRdb's copy holds only in-frame clones and misses some; the assay was immunoSEQ multiplex PCR. The sample holds roughly 72,000 clones; 80% to 95% are singletons and the top ten take 0.3% to 0.45%. Sequenced sample: T cells isolated from PBMCs. Receptor source: a human donor in good health.

The genes are TRBV6-5 and TRBJ2-1, with 11 positions matching TRBD2. The CDR3 sequence is 13 residues long. Looked up from germline, CDR1 is MNHEY and CDR2 is SVGAGI. The J segment lost 9 bases and the V segment lost 8 bases, leaving 6 bases of the junction unmatched. For the CDR3, the DNA is TGTGCCAGCTATAGCGGGAGGGCGGGTGAGCAGTTCTTC. This sequence encodes CASYSGRAGEQFF.

The sample holds one count of this clone. The rearrangement links TRBV5-1 to TRBJ2-5; no clear D. Deletions cut 2 bases from V and 4 bases from J, with 6 bases between. The CDR3 is 12 residues long. Germline V CDR1 and CDR2: SGHRS, YFSETQ. CDR3 protein: CASSFLGETQYF. The CDR3, as DNA: TGCGCCAGCAGCTTTCTAGGAGAGACCCAGTACTTC.

The V call is TRBV19, the J call TRBJ1-1; TRBD1 agrees at 8 bases. The germline gives CDR1 LNHDA, CDR2 SQIVND (reference sequence). V lost 6 bases to trimming and J lost 10 bases; unmatched junction nucleotides: 16. CDR3 length: 15 residues. CDR3 residues: CASRQTGEGIYGAFF. The CDR3 nucleotides are TGTGCCAGTAGGCAGACAGGGGAAGGGATTTATGGAGCTTTCTTT.

J is TRBJ2-1 and V is TRBV9; weak D call: TRBD2 (6 bases). Deletions cut 4 bases from V and 5 bases from J, with 19 bases between. From germline, CDR1 is SGDLS and CDR2 YYNGEE. The CDR3 length is 16 residues. The CDR3 region is CASSQVGRERDNEQFF. DNA for the CDR3: TGTGCCAGCAGCCAGGTGGGGCGGGAAAGGGACAATGAGCAGTTCTTC.

This chain connects TRBV19 to TRBJ1-1; no reliable D call. The CDR3 runs 14 residues. The germline V and J ends were trimmed by 1 base and 6 bases, with 12 bases remaining between them. Germline loops: CDR1 LNHDA, CDR2 SQIVND (reference sequence). CDR3 amino acids: CASSIAARPAEAFF. The CDR3 coding sequence is TGTGCCAGTAGTATAGCAGCTAGACCCGCTGAAGCTTTCTTT. Full variable domain (outside the CDR3, taken from reference TRBV19 and TRBJ1-1): DGGITQSPKYLFRKEGQNVTLSCEQNLNHDAMYWYRQDPGQGLRLIYYSQIVNDFQKGDIAEGYSVSREKKESFPLTVTSAQKNPTAFYLCASSIAARPAEAFFGQGTRLTVV.

CDR3 DNA: TGTGCCAGCAGTCTAGGACAGATCAATCAGCCCCAGCATTTT. Protein: CASSLGQINQPQHF. V gene TRBV27 combines with J gene TRBJ1-5; possible D gene TRBD1, 6 bases. This CDR3 comprises 14 residues. The germline V gene has CDR1 MNHEY and CDR2 SMNVEV (reference sequence). The ends were cut back, 5 bases at V and 3 bases at J, with 11 bases in the middle.

J is TRBJ1-1 and V is TRBV7-8, with D possibly being TRBD1 (5 bases). Germline CDR1 is SGHVS and CDR2 is FQNEAQ. Trimming stripped 5 bases from V and 1 base from J, with 8 bases between. There are 13 residues in the CDR3. The CDR3 coding sequence is TGTGCCAGCAGCGGACAAACGAACACTGAAGCTTTCTTT. Amino acid sequence: CASSGQTNTEAFF.

The CDR3 region has the DNA TGTGCCACCAGCAGAGATTGGGGCATTAACACAGATACGCAGTATTTT. This sequence encodes CATSRDWGINTDTQYF. The chain recombines TRBV15 with TRBJ2-3, with a possible D match to TRBD1 (5 bases). This CDR3 is 16 amino acids long. The V gene's germline CDR1 is LNHNV and CDR2 YYDKDF (reference sequence). Trimming took off 0 bases at V and 2 bases at J, with 12 bases between the two ends.

The V call is TRBV20-1, the J call TRBJ2-7; D uncertain. The CDR3 covers 11 residues. Germline CDR1 reads DFQATT; CDR2 reads SNEGSKA (reference sequence). The ends were cut back, 1 base at V and 2 bases at J, with 3 bases in the middle. Here the CDR3 reads CSARGPYEQYF. Here the CDR3 DNA reads TGCAGTGCTAGAGGGCCCTACGAGCAGTACTTC.

This chain connects TRBV5-1 to TRBJ2-1; D is unresolved. This CDR3 spans 14 amino acids. V was cut by 4 bases and J by 1 base, with 9 bases left in between. Per the germline V gene, CDR1 is SGHRS and CDR2 is YFSETQ. The CDR3 DNA reads TGCGCCAGCAGCAGCCCTGCATCCTACAATGAGCAGTTCTTC. Protein sequence: CASSSPASYNEQFF.

The rearrangement uses TRBV10-3 and TRBJ2-2, with 7 bases fitting TRBD2. The CDR3 covers 15 residues. The germline CDR1 and CDR2 sequences are ENHRY and SYGVKD. With V trimmed by 3 bases and J by 7 bases, 8 bases remained unmatched. CDR3 sequence: CAISEFGGSGGELFF. The CDR3 bases are TGTGCCATCAGTGAATTCGGGGGGTCGGGCGGGGAGCTGTTTTTT.

The CDR3 loop is CASSFGGAENTIYF. CDR3 in DNA: TGTGCCAGCAGCTTCGGGGGGGCTGAGAACACCATATATTTT. V usage is TRBV11-2 and J usage is TRBJ1-3, with D possibly TRBD1 on 6 matching bases. V was cut by 3 bases and J by 7 bases, with 13 bases left in between. This CDR3 spans 14 amino acids. The germline V gene encodes CDR1 SGHAT and CDR2 FQNNGV.

In this sample, this clone is medium-sized (0.01 to 0.1%). This chain joins TRBV18 and TRBJ1-5, with 7 bases aligning to TRBD1. The CDR3 sequence is 15 residues long. Germline-derived CDR1 and CDR2 are KGHSH and LQKENI. The V segment lost 0 bases and the J segment 3 bases; nucleotides outside the gene matches: 2. The CDR3 protein is CASSPPDRANQPQHF. CDR3 DNA sequence: TGTGCCAGCTCACCACCTGACAGGGCCAATCAGCCCCAGCATTTT.

J is TRBJ2-5 and V is TRBV13, with no clear D. There are 13 residues in the CDR3. Germline V lookup: CDR1 PRHDT, CDR2 FYEKMQ (reference sequence). V was pared by 2 bases and J by 5 bases, with 9 bases between. The CDR3 DNA sequence: TGTGCCAGCAGCTTATTAGATGCGGAGACCCAGTACTTC. Amino acids: CASSLLDAETQYF.

The gene calls are TRBV7-6 and TRBJ2-1; D may be TRBD1 (5 bases). V was shortened by 2 bases and J by 0 bases, with 11 bases between the two germline ends. There are 16 residues in the CDR3. CDR1 and CDR2 from the germline V gene are SGHVS and FNYEAQ. The CDR3 loop is CASSLRTTSSYNEQFF. The CDR3 DNA sequence: TGTGCCAGCAGCTTACGGACAACCAGCTCCTACAATGAGCAGTTCTTC. The whole variable domain, filled in from reference TRBV7-6 and TRBJ2-1, reads GAGVSQSPRYKVTKRGQDVALRCDPISGHVSLYWYRQALGQGPEFLTYFNYEAQQDKSGLPNDRFSAERPEGSISTLTIQRTEQRDSAMYRCASSLRTTSSYNEQFFGPGTRLTVL.

The CDR3 region is CASTNTPYNEQFF. The CDR3 region has the DNA TGTGCCAGCACCAACACCCCTTACAATGAGCAGTTCTTC. The genes are TRBV28 and TRBJ2-1; no definite D call. The CDR3 sequence is 13 residues long. Trimming cost V 7 bases and J 4 bases, with 11 bases left between them. Germline V gene lookup returns CDR1 MDHEN and CDR2 SYDVKM. Together with reference TRBV28 and TRBJ2-1, the CDR3 gives the full variable domain: DVKVTQSSRYLVKRTGEKVFLECVQDMDHENMFWYRQDPGLGLRLIYFSYDVKMKEKGDIPEGYSVSREKKERFSLILESASTNQTSMYLCASTNTPYNEQFFGPGTRLTVL.